This TCR beta chain comes out of a study of blood T cell repertoires in COVID-19. For the study at large: Sites in the United States, Italy and Spain provided acute and convalescent COVID-19 samples. The analysed material was cDNA or gDNA that came from T cells, B-cell-depleted T cells, or PBMCs.

In the study's own analysis: Scientists estimated how many nucleated cells there were by amplifying reference gene primers. The data were produced by immunoSEQ multiplex PCR, yet TCRdb's version contains in-frame clones alone and is incomplete. From that table come the V and J calls and clone size; the DNA was used to work out D and trimming. The sample consists of about 180,000 clones, more than 75% of them appearing once. Concerning this clone: Different DNA sequences within this sample yield the same CDR3.

J was trimmed by 0 bases and V by 4 bases; bases with no gene match: 5. Per germline, CDR1 LGHDT and CDR2 YNNKEL (reference sequence). The CDR3 has 16 amino acids. The sample taken for sequencing was peripheral blood. The sequence was collected from a middle-aged man with active or convalescent COVID-19. The chain uses TRBV3-1 (or the pseudogene TRBV3-2) and TRBJ1-3, with 8 bases matching TRBD1. The CDR3 nucleotides read TGTGCCAGCAGCCTACGGACAGGGAGCTCTGGAAACACCATATATTTT. Its translation is CASSLRTGSSGNTIYF.